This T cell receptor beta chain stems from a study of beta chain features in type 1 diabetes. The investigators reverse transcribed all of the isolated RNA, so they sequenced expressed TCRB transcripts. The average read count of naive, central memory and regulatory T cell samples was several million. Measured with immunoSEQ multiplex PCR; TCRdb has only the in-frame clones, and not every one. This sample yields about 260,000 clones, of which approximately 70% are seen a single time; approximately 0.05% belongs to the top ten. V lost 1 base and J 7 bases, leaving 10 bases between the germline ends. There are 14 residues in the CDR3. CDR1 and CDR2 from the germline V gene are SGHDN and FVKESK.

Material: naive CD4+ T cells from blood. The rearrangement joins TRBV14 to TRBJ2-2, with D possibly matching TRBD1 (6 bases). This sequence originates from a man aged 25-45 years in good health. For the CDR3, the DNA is TGTGCCAGCAGCCAAGTGCAGGGGTTCGGGGAGCTGTTTTTT. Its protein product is CASSQVQGFGELFF. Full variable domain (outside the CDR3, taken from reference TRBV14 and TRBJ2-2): EAGVTQFPSHSVIEKGQTVTLRCDPISGHDNLYWYRRVMGKEIKFLLHFVKESKQDESGMPNNRFLAERTGGTYSTLKVQPAELEDSGVYFCASSQVQGFGELFFGEGSRLTVL.